This T cell receptor (beta chain) emerged from a study of T cell changes during pregnancy in multiple sclerosis. The V end was cut by 4 bases, the J end by 3 bases, with 13 bases between. The CDR3 covers 14 residues. Germline loops: CDR1 SGDLS, CDR2 YYNGEE. Generated by immunoSEQ multiplex PCR, the TCRdb table keeps only in-frame clones and is missing some. The profile shows 45,000 to 60,000 clones, around nine tenths of them singletons. This sample comprised CD4+ T cells from peripheral blood mononuclear cells, obtained after pregnancy. This TCR derives from a female donor in good health, enrolled as a control in a pregnancy study. The gene calls are TRBV9 and TRBJ1-1; possibly TRBD1 for D (6 bases). In DNA form, the CDR3 reads TGTGCCAGCAGCATAGACAGGTTCGACACTGAAGCTTTCTTT. Translating gives CASSIDRFDTEAFF.